This TCR beta chain was captured by sequencing in a study of T cell responses to AZD1222 COVID-19 vaccine. Findings and caveats of the study: Donors skewed white British and female; clonal diversity was possibly underestimated. Baseline testing showed seropositivity in only a handful of AZD1222 recipients. Without day 14 samples, only post-peak T cell repertoires were studied.

The table came from immunoSEQ multiplex PCR; TCRdb's copy has only in-frame clones and leaves some out. The table records approximately 120,000 clones, roughly 88% of them present only once. As to this clone: Its target is unknown.

The V gene lost 2 bases and the J gene lost 0 bases, with 14 bases spanning the gap. CDR1 is SEHNR and CDR2 is FQNEAQ in the germline V gene (reference sequence). The CDR3 runs to 17 residues. The rearrangement joins TRBV7-9 to TRBJ2-1; D gene ambiguous. The clonotype was recovered from an adult in good health. This material consisted of peripheral blood, taken on day 0 of AZD1222 vaccination. The CDR3 reads CASSLSWETLSYNEQFF. The CDR3, as DNA: TGTGCCAGCAGCTTAAGTTGGGAAACCCTCTCCTACAATGAGCAGTTCTTC.